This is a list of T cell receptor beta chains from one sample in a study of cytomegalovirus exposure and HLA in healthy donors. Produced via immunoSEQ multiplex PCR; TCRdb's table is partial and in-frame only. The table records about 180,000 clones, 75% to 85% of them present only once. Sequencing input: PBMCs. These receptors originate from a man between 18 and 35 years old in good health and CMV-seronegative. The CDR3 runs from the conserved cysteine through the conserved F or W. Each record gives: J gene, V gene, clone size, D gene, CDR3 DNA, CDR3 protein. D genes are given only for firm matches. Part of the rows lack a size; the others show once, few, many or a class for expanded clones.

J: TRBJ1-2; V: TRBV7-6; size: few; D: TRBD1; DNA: TGTGCCAGCAGCCCCGAGACAGGGAACTATGGCTACACCTTC; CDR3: CASSPETGNYGYTF
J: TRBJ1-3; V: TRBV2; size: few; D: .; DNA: TGTGCCAGCAGTGATGGTGGGCCTGGAAACACCATATATTTT; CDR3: CASSDGGPGNTIYF
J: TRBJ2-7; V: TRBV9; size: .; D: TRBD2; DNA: TGTGCCAGCATTGCCCGCCGGAGCGGGGGCTCCTACGAGCAGTACTTC; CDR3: CASIARRSGGSYEQYF
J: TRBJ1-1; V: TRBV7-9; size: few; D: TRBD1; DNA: TGTGCCAGCACCCCGGACAGGGGGGGGACTGAAGCTTTCTTT; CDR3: CASTPDRGGTEAFF
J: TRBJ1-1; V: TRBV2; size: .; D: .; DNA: TGTGCCAGCATCTCGGCCAGGGCCAGGGCTGAAGCTTTCTTT; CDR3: CASISARARAEAFF
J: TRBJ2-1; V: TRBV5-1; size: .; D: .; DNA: TGCGCCAGCAGCTTACAGGGTGGCTCCTACAATGAGCAGTTCTTC; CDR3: CASSLQGGSYNEQFF
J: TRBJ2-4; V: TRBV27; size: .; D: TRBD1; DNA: TGTGCCAGCAGTTCTGGACAGGGTTTAAACATTCAGTACTTC; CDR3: CASSSGQGLNIQYF
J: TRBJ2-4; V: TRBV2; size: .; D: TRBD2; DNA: TGTGCCAGCAGTGATAGGATGGGACTAGCGTTCAGCAAAAACATTCAGTACTTC; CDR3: CASSDRMGLAFSKNIQYF
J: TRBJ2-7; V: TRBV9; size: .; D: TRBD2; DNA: TGTGCCAGCAGCGTAGCGGGAGGGCCCTACGAGCAGTACTTC; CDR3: CASSVAGGPYEQYF
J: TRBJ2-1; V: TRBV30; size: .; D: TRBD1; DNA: TGTGCCTGGGATCCGGGACAGGGATACAATGAGCAGTTCTTC; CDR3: CAWDPGQGYNEQFF
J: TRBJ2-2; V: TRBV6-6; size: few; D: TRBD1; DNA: TGTGCCAGCACCAGGACAGGGGGAACCGGGGAGCTGTTTTTT; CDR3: CASTRTGGTGELFF
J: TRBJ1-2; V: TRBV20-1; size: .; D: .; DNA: TGCAGTGCTAGGAACAAGTATGGCTACACCTTC; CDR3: CSARNKYGYTF
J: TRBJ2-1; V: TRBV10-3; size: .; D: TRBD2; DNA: TGTGCCATCAGAGACAGCGGGGGTCTCTTCAATGAGCAGTTCTTC; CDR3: CAIRDSGGLFNEQFF
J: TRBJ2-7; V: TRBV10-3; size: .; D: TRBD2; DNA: TGTGCCATCAGTGGGGTAGCGGGAGGATCCTACGAGCAGTACTTC; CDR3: CAISGVAGGSYEQYF
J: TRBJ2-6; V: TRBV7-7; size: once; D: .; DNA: TGTGCTAGCAGCCCAGACCTAACGGGGGGGGCCAACGTCCTGACTTTC; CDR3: CASSPDLTGGANVLTF
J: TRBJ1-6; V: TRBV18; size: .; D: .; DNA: TGTGCCAGCTCACCTCGCGAGGTTGATGCCCTCCACTTT; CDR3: CASSPREVDALHF
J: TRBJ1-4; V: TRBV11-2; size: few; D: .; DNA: TGTGCCAGCAGCTTAGGCCTCGACTTCGGGGTAACTAATGAAAAACTGTTTTTT; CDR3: CASSLGLDFGVTNEKLFF
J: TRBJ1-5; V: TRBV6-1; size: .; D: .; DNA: TGTGCCAGCAGTATTAGATGGAATCAGCCCCAGCATTTT; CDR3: CASSIRWNQPQHF
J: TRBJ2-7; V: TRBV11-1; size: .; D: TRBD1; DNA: TGTGCCAGCAGCCATATTACGGACAGGTACGAGCAGTACTTC; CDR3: CASSHITDRYEQYF
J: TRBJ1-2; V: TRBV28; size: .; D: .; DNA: TGTGCCAGCAGTTTGACCGGGGGGCAGGGCAGTGGCTACACCTTC; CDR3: CASSLTGGQGSGYTF
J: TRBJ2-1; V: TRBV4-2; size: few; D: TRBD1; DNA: TGTGCCAGCAGCCAAGTAGGGGGCAGGGAGCAGTTCTTC; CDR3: CASSQVGGREQFF
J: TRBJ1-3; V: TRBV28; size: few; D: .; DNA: TGTGCCAGCAGCCACGGGGGGTCCGGAGATGGAAACACCATATATTTT; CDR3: CASSHGGSGDGNTIYF
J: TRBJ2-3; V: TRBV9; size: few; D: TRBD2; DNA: TGTGCCAGCAGCCTGGTAGCGGGGAGCACAGATACGCAGTATTTT; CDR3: CASSLVAGSTDTQYF
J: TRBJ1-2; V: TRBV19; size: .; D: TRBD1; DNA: TGTGCCAGTAGTATTGGTCGGGACAGGGGGTCCCTCCGGGGCTACACCTTC; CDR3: CASSIGRDRGSLRGYTF
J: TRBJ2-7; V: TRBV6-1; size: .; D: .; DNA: TGTGCCAGCAGTGAAGAGGGAGAGCGGTACTACGAGCAGTACTTC; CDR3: CASSEEGERYYEQYF
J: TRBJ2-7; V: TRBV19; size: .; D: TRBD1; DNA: TGTGCCAGTAGTTCAGGACAGGGCGTCTCCTACGAGCAGTACTTC; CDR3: CASSSGQGVSYEQYF
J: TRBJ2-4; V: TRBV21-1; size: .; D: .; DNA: TGTGCCAGCAGCAAAAGGGGACAGGGCGAAGACATTCAGTACTTC; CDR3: CASSKRGQGEDIQYF
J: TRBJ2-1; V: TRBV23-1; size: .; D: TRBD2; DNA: TGCGCCAGCAGTCAAATTCGATCCTCGGACGGGGGGTCATACAATGAGCAGTTCTTC; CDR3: CASSQIRSSDGGSYNEQFF
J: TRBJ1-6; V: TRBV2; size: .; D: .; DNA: TGTGCCAGCGGAGGAGGAGATCTCCAGGGAGGGGGGGCCCTCCACTTT; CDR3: CASGGGDLQGGGALHF
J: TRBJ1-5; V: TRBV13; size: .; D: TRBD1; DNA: TGTGCCAGCAGCTTAGAGGGACAGGGGGTGAGCAATCAGCCCCAGCATTTT; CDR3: CASSLEGQGVSNQPQHF
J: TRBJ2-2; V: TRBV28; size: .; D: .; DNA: TGTGCCAGCAGTTCCCCTGGACTGTCTGGGGAGCTGTTTTTT; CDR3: CASSSPGLSGELFF
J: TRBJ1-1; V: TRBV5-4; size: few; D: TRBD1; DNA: TGTGCCAGCAGCTTTGGGGACAGGAACACTGAAGCTTTCTTT; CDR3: CASSFGDRNTEAFF
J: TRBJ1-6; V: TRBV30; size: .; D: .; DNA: TGTGCCTGGAGTGTACGGGGGGATTCACCCCTCCACTTT; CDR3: CAWSVRGDSPLHF
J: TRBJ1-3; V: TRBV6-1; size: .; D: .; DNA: TGTGCCAGCAGTGAAGACCGGGATTACTCTGGAAACACCATATATTTT; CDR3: CASSEDRDYSGNTIYF
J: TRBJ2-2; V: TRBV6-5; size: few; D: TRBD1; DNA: TGTGCCAGCAGTCAAAGGACAGGGAGAGACGGGGAGCTGTTTTTT; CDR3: CASSQRTGRDGELFF
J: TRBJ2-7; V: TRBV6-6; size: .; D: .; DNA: TGTGCCAGCAGGCGACACTACGAGCAGTACTTC; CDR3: CASRRHYEQYF
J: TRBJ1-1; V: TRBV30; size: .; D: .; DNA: TGTGCCTGGAGGCCGGGAAACACTGAAGCTTTCTTT; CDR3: CAWRPGNTEAFF
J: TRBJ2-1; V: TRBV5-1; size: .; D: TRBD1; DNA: TGCGCCAGCAGCTTGGTTAGTGGGACAGTCTCCTACAATGAGCAGTTCTTC; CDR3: CASSLVSGTVSYNEQFF
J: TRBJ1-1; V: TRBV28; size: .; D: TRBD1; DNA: TGTGCCAGCAGTCCTAGACAGGGGGAATGGACTGAAGCTTTCTTT; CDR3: CASSPRQGEWTEAFF
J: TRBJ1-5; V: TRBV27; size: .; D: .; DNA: TGTGCCAGCAGTTGGGGGGGCTCCGGCTCCGGTCAGCCCCAGCATTTT; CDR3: CASSWGGSGSGQPQHF
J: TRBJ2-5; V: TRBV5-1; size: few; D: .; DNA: TGCGCCAGCAGCCTAGGACGGGGAGAGACCCAGTACTTC; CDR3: CASSLGRGETQYF
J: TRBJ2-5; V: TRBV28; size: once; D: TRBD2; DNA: TGTGCCAGCAGTTTCCCCCGCGGGACTAGCGGGGCCGTCCGCACCCAAGAGACCCAGTACTTC; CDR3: CASSFPRGTSGAVRTQETQYF